These T cell receptor beta chains were read from a single sample in a study of Graves' ophthalmopathy and Graves' hyperthyroidism. TCRdb reprocessed the multiplex PCR reads via MiXCR and lists one record per CDR3 protein. The sample holds 400,000 to 500,000 distinct CDR3 sequences, about 21% seen once. Sequencing input: peripheral blood. These receptors came from a woman aged 18-29 years with stable Graves' hyperthyroidism. Each CDR3 is given with its conserved first and last residue. The order of the fields is J gene, D gene, clone size, V gene, CDR3 protein, CDR3 DNA. The D gene is left open where the match is weak. Only some rows state a clone size, as once, few, many or a class for expanded clones.

TRBJ2-2 | TRBD1 | few | TRBV29-1 | CSGDRGSGELFF | TGCAGCGGTGACAGGGGCTCCGGGGAGCTGTTTTTT
TRBJ1-6 | - | many | TRBV2 | CASSSPESPLHF | TGTGCCAGCAGTAGCCCCGAGTCACCCCTCCACTTT
TRBJ2-7 | - | - | TRBV6-2/TRBV6-3 | CASIAAGAADHEQYF | TGTGCCAGCATTGCCGCGGGGGCGGCTGACCACGAGCAGTACTTC
TRBJ2-5 | - | many | TRBV19 | CASSIQGEETQYF | TGTGCCAGTAGTATACAGGGAGAAGAGACCCAGTACTTC
TRBJ2-7 | TRBD1 | - | TRBV15 | CATSRGDRRIYEQYF | TGTGCCACCAGCAGAGGGGACAGACGGATTTACGAGCAGTACTTC
TRBJ1-5 | TRBD1 | many | TRBV28 | CASSPRYRGQGQPQHF | TGTGCCAGCAGTCCCCGGTACAGGGGGCAAGGACAGCCCCAGCATTTT
TRBJ2-2 | - | many | TRBV30 | CAWSNRNTGELFF | TGTGCCTGGTCCAACAGGAACACCGGGGAGCTGTTTTTT
TRBJ1-5 | TRBD1 | many | TRBV7-2 | CASSRGTGVNQPQHF | TGTGCCAGCAGCCGCGGGACAGGTGTCAATCAGCCCCAGCATTTT
TRBJ2-5 | - | many | TRBV7-2 | CASSETSGSGETQYF | TGTGCCAGCAGCGAAACGTCGGGGTCCGGTGAGACCCAGTACTTC
TRBJ1-2 | TRBD1 | many | TRBV5-6 | CASTTGGDGYGYTF | TGTGCCAGCACCACAGGGGGCGACGGTTATGGCTACACCTTC
TRBJ1-2 | - | few | TRBV6-4 | CASSDSGQALGYTF | TGTGCCAGCAGTGACTCCGGCCAGGCCCTGGGCTACACCTTC
TRBJ2-7 | TRBD2 | many | TRBV2 | CASFNRLAVYEQYF | TGTGCCAGCTTCAACCGACTAGCGGTCTACGAGCAGTACTTC
TRBJ2-5 | - | many | TRBV3-1 | CASSQAVATQYF | TGTGCCAGCAGCCAAGCCGTCGCGACCCAGTACTTC
TRBJ2-5 | TRBD1 | few | TRBV30 | CAWSSWTGRKAETQYF | TGTGCCTGGAGTTCATGGACAGGGCGAAAGGCAGAGACCCAGTACTTC
TRBJ1-5 | - | many | TRBV10-3 | CAISESVSGNQPQHF | TGTGCCATCAGTGAGTCAGTGTCGGGTAATCAGCCCCAGCATTTT
TRBJ1-1 | - | - | TRBV7-9 | CASSAGPQNTEAFF | TGCGCCAGCAGCGCGGGACCCCAGAACACTGAAGCTTTCTTT
TRBJ2-4 | TRBD1 | many | TRBV2 | CASSHQAREDRVGANIQYF | TGTGCCAGCAGCCATCAAGCAAGAGAGGACAGGGTTGGGGCAAACATTCAGTACTTC
TRBJ1-1 | - | many | TRBV12-3/TRBV12-4 | CASSSSREVTEAFF | TGTGCCAGCAGTTCAAGCAGGGAGGTCACTGAAGCTTTCTTT
TRBJ2-7 | - | - | TRBV15 | CATSRDRVAAASYEQYF | TGTGCCACCAGCAGAGATCGGGTCGCAGCGGCCTCCTACGAGCAGTACTTC
TRBJ1-1 | - | many | TRBV12-3/TRBV12-4 | CASSLGWGETEAFF | TGTGCCAGCAGTTTAGGATGGGGCGAAACTGAAGCTTTCTTT
TRBJ2-5 | - | - | TRBV24-1 | CATSDVEYQETQYF | TGTGCCACCAGTGACGTAGAGTACCAAGAGACCCAGTACTTC
TRBJ2-7 | TRBD1 | many | TRBV18 | CASSPPRTGPRGEQYF | TGTGCCAGCTCACCACCGAGGACAGGTCCCAGGGGCGAGCAGTACTTC
TRBJ1-1 | - | - | TRBV12-3/TRBV12-4 | CASSLGIAGTEAFF | TGTGCCAGCAGTTTAGGCATTGCGGGAACTGAAGCTTTCTTT
TRBJ2-5 | TRBD1 | many | TRBV24-1 | CATSDRTGPQETQYF | TGTGCCACCAGTGATCGGACAGGGCCCCAAGAGACCCAGTACTTC
TRBJ1-1 | TRBD1 | few | TRBV28 | CASSLPDRDVEEAFF | TGTGCCAGCAGCTTACCGGACAGGGACGTGGAGGAAGCTTTCTTT
TRBJ2-7 | TRBD1 | many | TRBV20-1 | CSALRTGKGEQYF | TGCAGTGCCCTTAGGACAGGAAAGGGCGAGCAGTACTTC
TRBJ2-3 | - | many | TRBV2 | CASSEGATDTQYF | TGTGCCAGCAGTGAGGGGGCCACAGATACGCAGTATTTT
TRBJ2-5 | TRBD2 | - | TRBV12-3/TRBV12-4 | CASSHRLAGVEIQYF | TGCGCCAGCAGCCACAGACTAGCGGGTGTGGAGATCCAGTACTTC
TRBJ1-1 | - | few | TRBV24-1 | CATSDSGPTEAFF | TGTGCCACCAGTGACTCAGGGCCCACTGAAGCTTTCTTT
TRBJ2-5 | TRBD1 | - | TRBV7-8 | CASSEDRGRVETQYF | TGTGCCAGCAGCGAGGACAGGGGGCGCGTAGAGACCCAGTACTTC
TRBJ1-1 | TRBD1 | - | TRBV27 | CASSQRDRGNTEAFF | TGTGCCAGCAGTCAACGGGACAGGGGGAACACTGAAGCTTTCTTT
TRBJ1-2 | TRBD1 | - | TRBV10-2 | CASTQGPNYGYTF | TGCGCCAGCACACAGGGGCCTAACTATGGCTACACCTTC
TRBJ2-2 | TRBD2 | many | TRBV12-5 | CASGSTSGGNTGELFF | TGTGCTAGTGGCTCAACTAGCGGGGGGAACACCGGGGAGCTGTTTTTT
TRBJ2-7 | - | many | TRBV11-2 | CASRSPGTASYEQYF | TGTGCCAGCAGGTCTCCCGGGACGGCCTCCTACGAGCAGTACTTC
TRBJ2-7 | TRBD1 | - | TRBV25-1 | CASSQTGMGEQYF | TGTGCCAGCAGCCAGACAGGGATGGGTGAGCAGTACTTC
TRBJ2-5 | - | many | TRBV13 | CASSGKLEWQETQYF | TGTGCCAGCAGCGGAAAACTAGAGTGGCAAGAGACCCAGTACTTC
TRBJ2-5 | - | many | TRBV24-1 | CATSEWGSQTQYF | TGTGCCACCAGTGAATGGGGGAGCCAGACCCAGTACTTC
TRBJ2-7 | TRBD2 | many | TRBV6-2/TRBV6-3 | CARRPPGREYEQYF | TGTGCCAGACGGCCCCCTGGGAGGGAGTACGAGCAGTACTTC
TRBJ2-7 | TRBD2 | many | TRBV6-5 | CASSFETSGRGEQYF | TGTGCCAGCAGTTTTGAGACTAGCGGGAGGGGCGAGCAGTACTTC
TRBJ2-7 | TRBD1 | many | TRBV25-1 | CASSEPGDRSYEQYF | TGTGCCAGCAGTGAACCAGGGGACAGATCCTACGAGCAGTACTTC
TRBJ1-2 | - | many | TRBV28 | CASSLGLQYWEGYTF | TGTGCCAGCAGTTTAGGCCTACAATATTGGGAGGGCTACACCTTC
TRBJ2-2 | - | few | TRBV7-3 | CASRSQGWAGELFF | TGTGCCAGCAGATCGCAGGGATGGGCGGGGGAGCTGTTTTTT
TRBJ1-5 | - | - | TRBV6-1 | CASSELTQPQHF | TGTGCCAGCAGTGAACTCACGCAGCCCCAGCATTTT
TRBJ2-7 | TRBD2 | many | TRBV28 | CASRPSGRTLEQYF | TGTGCCAGTCGACCTAGCGGGAGGACTCTCGAGCAGTACTTC
TRBJ2-2 | TRBD2 | many | TRBV12-3/TRBV12-4 | CASSLEGSGDTGELFF | TGTGCCAGCAGTTTAGAGGGTAGCGGGGATACCGGGGAGCTGTTTTTT
TRBJ2-2 | - | few | TRBV7-3 | CASSNSNTGELFF | TGTGCCAGCAGCAATAGTAACACCGGGGAGCTGTTTTTT
TRBJ1-3 | - | many | TRBV5-1 | CASSLEAGSGNTIYF | TGCGCCAGCAGCTTGGAGGCAGGGAGTGGAAACACCATATATTTT
TRBJ2-5 | TRBD2 | - | TRBV7-2 | CASSDQLAGQETQYF | TGTGCCAGCAGCGACCAACTAGCGGGTCAAGAGACCCAGTACTTC
TRBJ2-4 | - | many | TRBV6-2/TRBV6-3 | CASSYSPQGKNIQYF | TGTGCCAGCAGTTACTCCCCACAGGGAAAAAACATTCAGTACTTC
TRBJ2-7 | TRBD1 | few | TRBV6-1 | CASSEGSGQDLYEQYF | TGTGCCAGCAGTGAAGGGTCTGGACAGGACCTCTACGAGCAGTACTTC
TRBJ2-7 | - | - | TRBV6-5 | CASSYGQLYEQYF | TGTGCCAGCAGTTACGGGCAGCTCTACGAGCAGTACTTC